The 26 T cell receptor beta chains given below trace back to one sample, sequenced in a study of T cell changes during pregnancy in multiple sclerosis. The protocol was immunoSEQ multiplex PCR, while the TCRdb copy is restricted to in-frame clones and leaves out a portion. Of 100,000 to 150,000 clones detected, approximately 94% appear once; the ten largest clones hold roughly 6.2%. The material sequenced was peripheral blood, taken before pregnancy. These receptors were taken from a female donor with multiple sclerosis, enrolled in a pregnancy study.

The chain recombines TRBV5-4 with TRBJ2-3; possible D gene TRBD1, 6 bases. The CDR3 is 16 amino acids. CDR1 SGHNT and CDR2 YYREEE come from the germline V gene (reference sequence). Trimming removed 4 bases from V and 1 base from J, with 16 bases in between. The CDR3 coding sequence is TGTGCCAGCAGCGCTTCAGGGGCATGGGGCACAGATACGCAGTATTTT. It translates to CASSASGAWGTDTQYF. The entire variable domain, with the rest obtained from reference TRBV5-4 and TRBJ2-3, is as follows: ETGVTQSPTHLIKTRGQQVTLRCSSQSGHNTVSWYQQALGQGPQFIFQYYREEENGRGNFPPRFSGLQFPNYSSELNVNALELDDSALYLCASSASGAWGTDTQYFGPGTRLTVL.

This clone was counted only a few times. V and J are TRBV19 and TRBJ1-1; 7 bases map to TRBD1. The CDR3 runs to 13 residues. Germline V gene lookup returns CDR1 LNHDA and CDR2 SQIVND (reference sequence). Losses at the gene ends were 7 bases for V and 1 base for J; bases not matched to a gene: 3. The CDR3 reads CASTRDRNTEAFF. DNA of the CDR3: TGTGCCAGTACCAGGGACAGGAACACTGAAGCTTTCTTT.

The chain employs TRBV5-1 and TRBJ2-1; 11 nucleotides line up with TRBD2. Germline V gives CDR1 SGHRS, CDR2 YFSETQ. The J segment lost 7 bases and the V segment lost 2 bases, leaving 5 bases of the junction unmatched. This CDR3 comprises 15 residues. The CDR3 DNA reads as TGCGCCAGCAGCTTCGCGGGACTAGCGGAGAATGAGCAGTTCTTC. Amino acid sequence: CASSFAGLAENEQFF.

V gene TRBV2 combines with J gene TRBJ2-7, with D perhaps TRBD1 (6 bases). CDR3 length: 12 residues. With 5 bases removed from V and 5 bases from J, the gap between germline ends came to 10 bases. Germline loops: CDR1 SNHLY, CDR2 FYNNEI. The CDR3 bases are TGTGCCAGCAGTCTACAGGGTAACGAGCAGTACTTC. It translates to CASSLQGNEQYF.

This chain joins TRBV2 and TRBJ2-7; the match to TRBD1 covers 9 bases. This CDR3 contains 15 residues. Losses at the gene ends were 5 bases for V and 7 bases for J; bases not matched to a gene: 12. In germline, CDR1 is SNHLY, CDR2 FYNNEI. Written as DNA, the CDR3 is TGTGCCAGCAGTAGAGGACAGGGGCCATATCAAGAGCAGTACTTC. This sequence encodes CASSRGQGPYQEQYF.

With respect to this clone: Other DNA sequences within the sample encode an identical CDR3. CDR3 amino acids: CASSLGQGATEAFF. Here the CDR3 DNA reads TGCGCCAGCAGCCTGGGACAGGGTGCCACTGAAGCTTTCTTT. The V and J genes are TRBV5-1 and TRBJ1-1, with 9 bases lining up with TRBD1. The junction had 5 bases not matched to a gene; V was cut back by 4 bases and J by 4 bases. CDR1 and CDR2 from the germline V gene are SGHRS and YFSETQ. This CDR3 region has 14 residues.

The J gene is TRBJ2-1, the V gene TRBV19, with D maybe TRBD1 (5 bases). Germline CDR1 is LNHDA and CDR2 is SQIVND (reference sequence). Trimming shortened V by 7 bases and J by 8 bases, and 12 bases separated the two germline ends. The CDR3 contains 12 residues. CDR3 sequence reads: CASKWGADEQFF. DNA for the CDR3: TGTGCCAGTAAATGGGGCGCGGATGAGCAGTTCTTC. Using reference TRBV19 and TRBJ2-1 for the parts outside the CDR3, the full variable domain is DGGITQSPKYLFRKEGQNVTLSCEQNLNHDAMYWYRQDPGQGLRLIYYSQIVNDFQKGDIAEGYSVSREKKESFPLTVTSAQKNPTAFYLCASKWGADEQFFGPGTRLTVL.

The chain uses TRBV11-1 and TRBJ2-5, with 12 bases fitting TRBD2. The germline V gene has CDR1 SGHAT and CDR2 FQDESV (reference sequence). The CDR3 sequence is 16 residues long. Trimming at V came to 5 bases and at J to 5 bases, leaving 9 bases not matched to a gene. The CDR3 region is CASSPPSGRAEETQYF. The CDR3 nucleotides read TGTGCCAGCAGCCCTCCTAGCGGGAGGGCCGAGGAGACCCAGTACTTC.

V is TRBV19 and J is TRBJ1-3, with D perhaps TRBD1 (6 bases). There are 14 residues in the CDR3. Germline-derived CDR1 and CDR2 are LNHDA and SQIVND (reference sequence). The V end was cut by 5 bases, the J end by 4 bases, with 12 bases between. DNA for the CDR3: TGTGCCAGTAGTCTACAGGGTGCCGGAAACACCATATATTTT. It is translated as CASSLQGAGNTIYF. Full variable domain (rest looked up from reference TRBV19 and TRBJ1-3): DGGITQSPKYLFRKEGQNVTLSCEQNLNHDAMYWYRQDPGQGLRLIYYSQIVNDFQKGDIAEGYSVSREKKESFPLTVTSAQKNPTAFYLCASSLQGAGNTIYFGEGSWLTVV.

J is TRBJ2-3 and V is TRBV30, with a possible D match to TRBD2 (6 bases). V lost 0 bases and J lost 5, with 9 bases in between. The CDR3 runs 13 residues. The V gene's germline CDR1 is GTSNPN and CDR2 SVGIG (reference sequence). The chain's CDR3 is CAWSVGRGDTQYF. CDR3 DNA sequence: TGTGCCTGGAGTGTCGGGAGAGGAGATACGCAGTATTTT.

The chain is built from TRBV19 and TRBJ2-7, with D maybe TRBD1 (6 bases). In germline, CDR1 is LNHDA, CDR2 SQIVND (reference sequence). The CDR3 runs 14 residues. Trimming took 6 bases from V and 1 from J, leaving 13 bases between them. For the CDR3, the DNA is TGTGCCAGTAGCCCACGACAGGCGTCCTACGAGCAGTACTTC. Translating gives CASSPRQASYEQYF.

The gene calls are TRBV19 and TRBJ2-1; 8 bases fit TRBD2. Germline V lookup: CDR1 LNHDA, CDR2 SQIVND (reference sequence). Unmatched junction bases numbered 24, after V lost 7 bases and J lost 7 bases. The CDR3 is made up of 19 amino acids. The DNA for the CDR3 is TGTGCCAGTACCCTGCCCACAGGGAAACGGGAGGGCCTTAAGAATGAGCAGTTCTTC. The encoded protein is CASTLPTGKREGLKNEQFF.

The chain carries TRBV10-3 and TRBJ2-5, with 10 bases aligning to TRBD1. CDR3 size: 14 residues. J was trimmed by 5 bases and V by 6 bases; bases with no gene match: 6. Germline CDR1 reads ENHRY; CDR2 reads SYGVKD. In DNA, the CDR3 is TGTGCCATCAGCGGGGACAGGGGTATGGAGACCCAGTACTTC. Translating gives CAISGDRGMETQYF.

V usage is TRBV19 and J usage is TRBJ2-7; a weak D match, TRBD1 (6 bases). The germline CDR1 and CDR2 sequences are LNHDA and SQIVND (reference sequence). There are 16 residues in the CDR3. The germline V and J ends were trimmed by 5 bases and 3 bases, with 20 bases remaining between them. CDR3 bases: TGTGCCAGTAGTTCCTCTAGGGGGTCGGCTTACTACGAGCAGTACTTC. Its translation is CASSSSRGSAYYEQYF.

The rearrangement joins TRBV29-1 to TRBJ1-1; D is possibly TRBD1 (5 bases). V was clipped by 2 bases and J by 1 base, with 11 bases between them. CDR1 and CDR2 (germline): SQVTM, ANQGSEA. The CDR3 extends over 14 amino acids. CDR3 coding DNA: TGCAGCGTTGAAACGGGGGTGACGAACACTGAAGCTTTCTTT. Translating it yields CSVETGVTNTEAFF.

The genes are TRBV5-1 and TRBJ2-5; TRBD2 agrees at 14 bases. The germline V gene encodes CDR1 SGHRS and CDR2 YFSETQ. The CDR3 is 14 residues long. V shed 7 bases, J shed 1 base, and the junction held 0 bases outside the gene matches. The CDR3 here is CASGTSGGQETQYF. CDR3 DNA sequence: TGCGCCAGCGGGACTAGCGGGGGCCAAGAGACCCAGTACTTC.

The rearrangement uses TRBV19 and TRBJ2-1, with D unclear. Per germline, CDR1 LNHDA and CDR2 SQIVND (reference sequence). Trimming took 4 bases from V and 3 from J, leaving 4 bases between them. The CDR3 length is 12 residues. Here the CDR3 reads CASSNSYNEQFF. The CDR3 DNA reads TGTGCCAGTAGTAACAGCTACAATGAGCAGTTCTTC.

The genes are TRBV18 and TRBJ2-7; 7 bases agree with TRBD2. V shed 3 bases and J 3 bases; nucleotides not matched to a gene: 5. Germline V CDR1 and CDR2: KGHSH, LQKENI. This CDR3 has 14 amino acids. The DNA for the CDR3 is TGTGCCAGCTCACCGGGGGGGTCGGTCTACGAGCAGTACTTC. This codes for CASSPGGSVYEQYF.

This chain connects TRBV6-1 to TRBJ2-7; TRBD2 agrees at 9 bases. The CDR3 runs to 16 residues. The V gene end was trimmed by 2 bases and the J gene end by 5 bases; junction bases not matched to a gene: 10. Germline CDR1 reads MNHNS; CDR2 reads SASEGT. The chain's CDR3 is CASSELAGPPRNEQYF. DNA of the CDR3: TGTGCCAGCAGTGAACTAGCGGGACCCCCGAGGAACGAGCAGTACTTC.

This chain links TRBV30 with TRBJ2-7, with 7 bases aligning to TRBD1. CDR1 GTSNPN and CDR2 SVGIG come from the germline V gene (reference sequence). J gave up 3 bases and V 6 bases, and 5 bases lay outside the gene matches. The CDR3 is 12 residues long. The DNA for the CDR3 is TGTGCCTGCCGGGACAGCGACTACGAGCAGTACTTC. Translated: CACRDSDYEQYF.

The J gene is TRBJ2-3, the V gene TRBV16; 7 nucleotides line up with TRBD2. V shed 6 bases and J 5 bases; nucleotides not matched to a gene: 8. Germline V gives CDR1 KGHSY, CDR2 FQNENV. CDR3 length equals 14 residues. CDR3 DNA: TGTGCCAGCAGTCCTTGGACTAGTCAAGATACGCAGTATTTT. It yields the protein CASSPWTSQDTQYF.

CDR3 loop: CASSDSGLAQETQYF. The CDR3 DNA reads TGTGCCAGCAGTGATAGTGGACTAGCCCAAGAGACCCAGTACTTC. V gene TRBV11-1 combines with J gene TRBJ2-5, with 8 nucleotides matching TRBD2. The CDR3 length is 15 residues. Losses at the gene ends were 6 bases for V and 1 base for J; bases not matched to a gene: 7. Germline loops: CDR1 SGHAT, CDR2 FQDESV (reference sequence).

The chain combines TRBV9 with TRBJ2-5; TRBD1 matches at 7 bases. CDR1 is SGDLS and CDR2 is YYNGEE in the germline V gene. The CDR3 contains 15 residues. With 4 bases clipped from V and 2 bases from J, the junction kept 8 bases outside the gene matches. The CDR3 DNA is TGTGCCAGCAGCTACTCCGGGACAGCTCAAGAGACCCAGTACTTC. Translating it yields CASSYSGTAQETQYF.

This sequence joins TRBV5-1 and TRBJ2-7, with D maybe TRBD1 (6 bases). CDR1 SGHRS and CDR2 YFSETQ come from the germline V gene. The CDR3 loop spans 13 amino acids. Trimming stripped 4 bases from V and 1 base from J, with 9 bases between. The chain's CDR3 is CASSQGRSYEQYF. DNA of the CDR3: TGCGCCAGCAGCCAGGGGAGATCCTACGAGCAGTACTTC.

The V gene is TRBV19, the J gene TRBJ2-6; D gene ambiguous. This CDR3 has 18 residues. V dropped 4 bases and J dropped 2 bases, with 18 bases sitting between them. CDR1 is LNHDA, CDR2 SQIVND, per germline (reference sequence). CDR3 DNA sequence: TGTGCCAGTAGTAAGTGGTCAGGTAGTACGGCTGGGGCCAACGTCCTGACTTTC. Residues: CASSKWSGSTAGANVLTF.

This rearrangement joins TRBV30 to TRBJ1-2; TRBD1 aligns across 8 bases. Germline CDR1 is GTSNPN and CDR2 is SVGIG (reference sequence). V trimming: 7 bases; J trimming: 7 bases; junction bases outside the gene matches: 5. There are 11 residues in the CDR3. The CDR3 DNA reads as TGTGCCTTCACAGGGGGGGCTGGCTACACCTTC. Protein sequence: CAFTGGAGYTF.